This TCR beta chain was found in a study of response to subunit inactivated influenza vaccine. Study conclusions and caveats: Every seasonal influenza vaccination brings in few new T cells, the authors suggested.

Each CDR3 protein gets one entry after TCRdb re-called the RT-PCR reads with MiXCR. The sample contains approximately 230,000 distinct CDR3 sequences, 12% of which appear only once. This CDR3 contains 14 residues. CDR1 and CDR2 from the germline V gene are MNHEY and SVGEGT. V shed 6 bases and J 3 bases; nucleotides not matched to a gene: 7. This clonotype has only a few counts. The antigen is not known. The source of this sequence is a man aged 50 to 59 who received an inactivated influenza vaccine. The chain carries TRBV6-2 or TRBV6-3 and TRBJ2-7, with 8 bases lining up with TRBD1. The specimen was non-naive T cells sorted from PBMCs, collected about 14 days before vaccination. The CDR3: CASRPRTGNYEQYF. The CDR3 nucleotides read TGTGCCAGCAGACCCCGGACAGGGAACTACGAGCAGTACTTC.